These T cell receptor beta chains were read from a single sample in a study of shared clonotypes between healthy human individuals. Libraries were prepared by immunoSEQ multiplex PCR; TCRdb keeps only in-frame clonotypes and omits some of them. The table includes around 1 million clones, 70% to 85% detected once. Sequenced material: memory CD4+ T cells sorted from blood. These receptors were collected from a young man in good health. Both conserved end residues are part of each CDR3. A D gene is named only where the DNA matches it firmly. Some rows have no size entry. The others give once, few or many, or a class for an expanded clone.

d_gene,abundance,j_gene,v_gene,CDR3aa,CDR3nt
.,.,TRBJ2-3,TRBV30,CAWTPTRGSTDTQYF,TGTGCCTGGACCCCCACGAGGGGAAGCACAGATACGCAGTATTTT
.,few,TRBJ2-7,TRBV30,CAWSMKNAYEQYF,TGTGCCTGGAGTATGAAGAATGCCTACGAGCAGTACTTC
.,.,TRBJ2-5,TRBV11-3,CASSLEQGSVKTQYF,TGTGCCAGCAGCTTAGAACAGGGATCTGTAAAGACCCAGTACTTC
TRBD2,.,TRBJ2-7,TRBV7-2,CASSVGTIEQYF,TGTGCCAGCAGCGTCGGGACTATTGAGCAGTACTTC
TRBD1,.,TRBJ2-5,TRBV15,CATSRVQGAGVETQYF,TGTGCCACCAGCAGAGTACAGGGGGCGGGTGTAGAGACCCAGTACTTC
.,.,TRBJ2-3,TRBV25-1,CASSENQPGADTQYF,TGTGCCAGCAGTGAAAACCAGCCGGGGGCCGATACGCAGTATTTT
.,.,TRBJ2-7,TRBV29-1,CSVEVSGHEQYF,TGCAGCGTTGAAGTATCCGGGCACGAGCAGTACTTC
TRBD1,.,TRBJ1-2,TRBV5-4,CASSTTDGTGGALYYGYTF,TGTGCCAGCAGCACTACAGACGGGACAGGGGGCGCTTTATACTATGGCTACACCTTC
TRBD2,once,TRBJ2-3,TRBV6-4,CASSVSGSGTDTQYF,TGTGCCAGCAGTGTTAGCGGGAGCGGGACAGATACGCAGTATTTT
.,few,TRBJ1-1,TRBV18,CASSSQSKDTEAFF,TGTGCCAGCTCATCGCAGAGTAAAGACACTGAAGCTTTCTTT
.,once,TRBJ1-2,TRBV6-1,CASSEGGQTRNYGYTF,TGTGCCAGCAGTGAAGGGGGGCAGACCCGAAACTATGGCTACACCTTC
.,.,TRBJ1-1,TRBV29-1,CSVVDSSTEAFF,TGCAGCGTGGTGGACAGTAGCACTGAAGCTTTCTTT
TRBD2,.,TRBJ2-2,TRBV7-2,CASSLLAGGPGTGELFF,TGTGCCAGCAGCTTATTGGCGGGAGGGCCCGGCACCGGGGAGCTGTTTTTT
.,once,TRBJ1-5,TRBV4-1,CASSQELPGRQPQHF,TGCGCCAGCAGCCAAGAATTACCGGGCAGGCAGCCCCAGCATTTT
TRBD1,.,TRBJ1-2,TRBV30,CAWSVLDRGPSRYTF,TGTGCCTGGAGTGTACTGGACAGGGGGCCTAGCCGCTACACCTTC
TRBD1,.,TRBJ1-4,TRBV2,CASRGGFAEKLFF,TGTGCCAGCAGAGGGGGCTTTGCTGAAAAACTGTTTTTT
.,.,TRBJ1-4,TRBV7-2,CASSFRAANEKLFF,TGTGCCAGCAGCTTCAGGGCTGCTAATGAAAAACTGTTTTTT
TRBD2,.,TRBJ2-7,TRBV7-2,CASSLKIAGGVTLLGEQYF,TGTGCCAGCAGCTTAAAAATAGCGGGAGGGGTTACGCTTCTTGGGGAGCAGTACTTC
TRBD1,.,TRBJ2-7,TRBV7-2,CASSLARGSYEQYF,TGTGCCAGCAGCTTAGCCAGGGGGTCCTACGAGCAGTACTTC
TRBD2,.,TRBJ2-2,TRBV10-1,CASSENVVGRAFTGELFF,TGCGCCAGCAGTGAGAACGTAGTCGGGAGGGCCTTTACCGGGGAGCTGTTTTTT
TRBD2,.,TRBJ2-5,TRBV30,CAWSPTGGPPGGTQYF,TGTGCCTGGAGTCCCACGGGGGGTCCACCCGGGGGGACCCAGTACTTC
TRBD1,once,TRBJ1-5,TRBV28,CASLTGTGNQPQHF,TGTGCCAGCCTGACCGGGACAGGGAATCAGCCCCAGCATTTT
.,many,TRBJ1-2,TRBV5-1,CASSLELDRSSGYTF,TGCGCCAGCAGCTTGGAGCTGGACCGGTCAAGTGGCTACACCTTC
TRBD1,.,TRBJ1-2,TRBV6-5,CASRRGQGAGGYTF,TGTGCCAGCAGACGAGGACAGGGGGCAGGTGGCTACACCTTC
TRBD2,.,TRBJ2-5,TRBV30,CAWMKAGVETQYF,TGTGCCTGGATGAAGGCGGGAGTGGAGACCCAGTACTTC
.,.,TRBJ1-6,TRBV5-4,CASSLDRVGSPLHF,TGTGCCAGCAGCTTGGACAGGGTAGGATCACCCCTCCACTTT
.,many,TRBJ1-3,TRBV4-1,CASSQEGTGNTIYF,TGCGCCAGCAGCCAAGAGGGGACTGGAAACACCATATATTTT
.,.,TRBJ1-3,TRBV2,CASSGQLSGNTIYF,TGTGCCAGCAGTGGACAGCTCTCTGGAAACACCATATATTTT
.,few,TRBJ1-6,TRBV5-6,CASSLTEGAGSPLHF,TGTGCCAGCAGCTTGACGGAAGGCGCTGGATCACCCCTCCACTTT
.,.,TRBJ1-3,TRBV6-5,CASSFDRHFGNTIYF,TGTGCCAGCAGTTTCGACAGGCACTTTGGAAACACCATATATTTT
.,.,TRBJ2-5,TRBV28,CASSFEGRLQETQYF,TGTGCCAGCAGCTTTGAGGGGCGACTCCAAGAGACCCAGTACTTC
.,.,TRBJ2-7,TRBV6-6,CASSYSFPGPYEQYF,TGTGCCAGCAGTTACTCATTCCCAGGCCCCTACGAGCAGTACTTC
.,.,TRBJ2-2,TRBV30,CAWSPRAGELFF,TGTGCCTGGAGTCCCCGGGCCGGGGAGCTGTTTTTT
.,few,TRBJ1-2,TRBV10-1,CASSESTDSYGYTF,TGCGCCAGCAGTGAGTCGACGGACAGCTATGGCTACACCTTC
.,.,TRBJ2-3,TRBV4-2,CASSQTGTSLSSTDTQYF,TGTGCCAGCAGCCAAACTGGGACTTCTCTCTCTAGCACAGATACGCAGTATTTT
TRBD1,.,TRBJ1-2,TRBV4-3,CASSQDRRTGRVYGYTF,TGCGCCAGCAGCCAGGACCGGAGGACAGGACGTGTCTATGGCTACACCTTC
.,many,TRBJ2-5,TRBV7-9,CASSPPRRETQYF,TGTGCCAGCAGCCCACCCCGCAGGGAGACCCAGTACTTC